A single sample gave rise to the 24 T cell receptor beta chains below, sequenced in a study of cytomegalovirus exposure and HLA in healthy donors. PCR employed 60 Vbeta and 13 Jbeta primers. Produced via immunoSEQ multiplex PCR; TCRdb's table is partial and in-frame only. This table has about 130,000 clones, roughly 17% appearing once. What was sequenced was PBMCs. The receptors derive from a female donor in good health and CMV-seropositive.

The V call is TRBV7-3, the J call TRBJ1-5; D gene unclear. V lost 5 bases and J lost 7, with 12 bases in between. Germline assignment: CDR1 SGHTA and CDR2 FQGTGA. This CDR3 region has 13 residues. The CDR3, as DNA: TGTGCCAGCAGCCTGACTGGAGGGCAGCCCCAGCATTTT. This gives the protein CASSLTGGQPQHF.

The chain links TRBV30 to TRBJ1-5; possibly TRBD1 for D (5 bases). This CDR3 region has 15 residues. CDR1 GTSNPN and CDR2 SVGIG come from the germline V gene (reference sequence). Trimming shortened V by 5 bases and J by 0 bases, and 14 bases separated the two germline ends. The CDR3 bases are TGTGCCTGGGGTCAGGGAGGGTATAGCAATCAGCCCCAGCATTTT. This encodes CAWGQGGYSNQPQHF.

The CDR3 region is CASSLVIGGAVETQYF. The CDR3 nucleotides are TGTGCCAGCAGCTTAGTAATAGGGGGCGCGGTTGAGACCCAGTACTTC. The chain couples TRBV7-9 to TRBJ2-5; 7 bases match TRBD1. Germline assignment: CDR1 SEHNR and CDR2 FQNEAQ (reference sequence). The CDR3 contains 16 residues. Trimming cost V 1 base and J 5 bases; bases outside gene matches: 10.

This clone was picked up a small number of times. The DNA for the CDR3 is TGTGCCAGCAGCTTACCAGGGGGCCGTAATTCACCCCTCCACTTT. It specifies CASSLPGGRNSPLHF. V usage is TRBV5-6 and J usage is TRBJ1-6, with TRBD1 matching 8 bases. CDR3 length: 15 amino acids. With 2 bases clipped from V and 6 bases from J, the junction kept 4 bases outside the gene matches. Germline values: CDR1 SGHDT, CDR2 YYEEEE.

This chain connects TRBV7-6 to TRBJ2-1; 9 nucleotides agree with TRBD1. This CDR3 is 15 amino acids long. Trimming took 5 bases from V and 2 from J; bases not matched to a gene: 4. Germline loops: CDR1 SGHVS, CDR2 FNYEAQ. DNA for the CDR3: TGTGCCAGCAGCCCCAGACAGGGGGCCTACAATGAGCAGTTCTTC. Encoded protein: CASSPRQGAYNEQFF.

This clone was detected a few times. The CDR3 reads CASSLPRKRFRRGQPQHF. In nucleotides, the CDR3 is TGTGCCAGTAGTCTCCCGAGGAAACGGTTCCGACGCGGTCAGCCCCAGCATTTT. V is TRBV19 and J is TRBJ1-5; no definite D call. Germline CDR1 reads LNHDA; CDR2 reads SQIVND (reference sequence). The V end was cut by 5 bases, the J end by 6 bases, with 26 bases between. The CDR3 loop spans 18 amino acids.

V is TRBV5-1 and J is TRBJ2-5; 9 bases align to TRBD1. This CDR3 is 17 amino acids long. Germline V lookup: CDR1 SGHRS, CDR2 YFSETQ. The J segment lost 1 base and the V segment lost 4 bases, leaving 11 bases of the junction unmatched. CDR3 amino acids: CASSQDVTGGTQETQYF. The CDR3 bases are TGCGCCAGCAGCCAAGACGTAACAGGGGGCACCCAAGAGACCCAGTACTTC.

The gene calls are TRBV19 and TRBJ2-3, with D unresolved. CDR1 is LNHDA and CDR2 is SQIVND in the germline V gene (reference sequence). This CDR3 is 14 amino acids long. V was trimmed by 3 bases and J by 0 bases, leaving 7 bases between them. The CDR3 is CASSIGASTDTQYF. The DNA of the CDR3 is TGTGCCAGTAGTATCGGTGCCAGCACAGATACGCAGTATTTT.

The CDR3 coding sequence is TGCGCCAGCAGCCAAGGTGGGACAGCTGCCTACGAGCAGTACTTC. It yields the protein CASSQGGTAAYEQYF. The chain uses TRBV4-3 and TRBJ2-7; TRBD1 matches 7 bases. The length of the CDR3 is 15 residues. The germline CDR1 and CDR2 sequences are LGHNA and YSLEER. V gave up 1 base and J gave up 2 bases; unmatched junction bases: 5.

The count of this clone is one. The chain is built from TRBV29-1 and TRBJ2-3; 10 bases match TRBD2. The V gene end was trimmed by 5 bases and the J gene end by 3 bases; junction bases not matched to a gene: 8. This CDR3 has 15 residues. Germline values: CDR1 SQVTM, CDR2 ANQGSEA. The CDR3 DNA reads TGCAGCGTTCGAGCGGGGGGGCCGAGGACAGATACGCAGTATTTT. This translates into CSVRAGGPRTDTQYF.

The V call is TRBV6-1, the J call TRBJ2-7; D is perhaps TRBD2 (6 bases). This CDR3 is built from 14 residues. The germline CDR1 and CDR2 sequences are MNHNS and SASEGT. Trimming stripped 7 bases from V and 2 bases from J, with 15 bases between. The CDR3: CASKRGLETYEQYF. The CDR3 DNA reads as TGTGCCAGCAAGAGGGGACTGGAGACCTACGAGCAGTACTTC.

The sample holds one count of this clone. V is TRBV6-6 and J is TRBJ2-3; a possible D gene is TRBD1 (5 bases). The V and J ends lost 0 bases and 11 bases respectively, with 9 bases between them. The CDR3 has 12 amino acids. Germline V gene sequence: CDR1 MNHNY, CDR2 SVGAGI (reference sequence). This chain's CDR3 is CASSYSGDGQYF. CDR3 DNA sequence: TGTGCCAGCAGTTACTCAGGGGATGGGCAGTATTTT.

The sample holds a few counts of this clone. V and J are TRBV27 and TRBJ1-2, with TRBD1 matching 8 bases. V gave up 5 bases and J gave up 4 bases; unmatched junction bases: 9. Germline-derived CDR1 and CDR2 are MNHEY and SMNVEV (reference sequence). The length of the CDR3 is 15 residues. The CDR3 loop is CASSPQMGQVYGYTF. The CDR3 DNA reads TGTGCCAGCAGTCCACAAATGGGACAGGTCTATGGCTACACCTTC.

This sequence joins TRBV5-1 and TRBJ2-1; maybe TRBD1 (5 bases). The CDR3 loop spans 13 amino acids. CDR1 SGHRS and CDR2 YFSETQ come from the germline V gene. The germline V and J ends were trimmed by 4 bases and 4 bases, with 9 bases remaining between them. The CDR3 protein is CASSLRQYNEQFF. The DNA for the CDR3 is TGCGCCAGCAGCCTAAGACAGTACAATGAGCAGTTCTTC.

This clone was detected a few times. The chain carries TRBV27 and TRBJ1-2, with D possibly matching TRBD1 (5 bases). V was clipped by 0 bases and J by 11 bases, with 19 bases between them. The CDR3 has 15 residues. Germline V gene data show CDR1 as MNHEY and CDR2 as SMNVEV (reference sequence). In nucleotides, the CDR3 is TGTGCCAGCAGTTTATCCTGGGGGGGAGGGACTCTATACACCTTC. It specifies CASSLSWGGGTLYTF.

This clone was seen a few times. CDR3 sequence: CASSQSGENTEAFF. As DNA, the CDR3 is TGTGCCAGCAGCCAATCAGGGGAGAACACTGAAGCTTTCTTT. The rearrangement links TRBV7-3 to TRBJ1-1, with a possible D match to TRBD1 (6 bases). The CDR3 contains 14 residues. The germline V gene has CDR1 SGHTA and CDR2 FQGTGA. V lost 5 bases, J lost 1 base, and 11 bases lay in between.

V is TRBV5-1 and J is TRBJ2-3, with D possibly matching TRBD2 (6 bases). Trimming pared 6 bases from V and 1 base from J, leaving 15 bases between. The CDR3 is 15 residues long. Germline loops: CDR1 SGHRS, CDR2 YFSETQ. CDR3 loop: CASTPGQRGTDTQYF. The DNA for the CDR3 is TGCGCCAGCACCCCGGGTCAGCGGGGCACAGATACGCAGTATTTT. Using reference TRBV5-1 and TRBJ2-3 for the parts outside the CDR3, the full variable domain is KAGVTQTPRYLIKTRGQQVTLSCSPISGHRSVSWYQQTPGQGLQFLFEYFSETQRNKGNFPGRFSGRQFSNSRSEMNVSTLELGDSALYLCASTPGQRGTDTQYFGPGTRLTVL.

In this sample, this clone turned up a few times. This chain joins TRBV4-1 and TRBJ2-2; the D gene is possibly TRBD2 (6 bases). CDR1 is MGHRA, CDR2 YSYEKL, per germline. V lost 3 bases and J lost 3, with 11 bases in between. This CDR3 has 15 amino acids. In DNA form, the CDR3 reads TGCGCCAGCAGCCAGGGACGGGAGTACACCGGGGAGCTGTTTTTT. Protein: CASSQGREYTGELFF.

This clone occurred a few times. The V gene is TRBV30, the J gene TRBJ1-6, with D maybe TRBD1 (5 bases). Trimming left V 5 bases short and J 7 bases short, with 6 bases between. In germline, CDR1 is GTSNPN, CDR2 SVGIG (reference sequence). The CDR3 is 11 residues long. CDR3 DNA: TGTGCCTGGTCAGGGAATTCACCCCTCCACTTT. The encoded protein is CAWSGNSPLHF.

In this sample, this clone turned up a few times. The chain employs TRBV6-5 and TRBJ2-2; 11 positions agree with TRBD2. Trimming at V came to 2 bases and at J to 6 bases, leaving 5 bases not matched to a gene. Germline V gives CDR1 MNHEY, CDR2 SVGAGI. The CDR3 is made up of 16 amino acids. For the CDR3, the DNA is TGTGCCAGCAGTTACGTCTCGACTAGCGGGGCCGGGGAGCTGTTTTTT. As protein: CASSYVSTSGAGELFF.

This clone was counted a few times. The chain links TRBV5-1 to TRBJ2-7, with a possible D match to TRBD2 (7 bases). The V end lost 2 bases, the J end lost 3 bases, and 12 bases lay between the germline ends. Germline CDR1 and CDR2: SGHRS and YFSETQ. The CDR3 is 14 residues long. This CDR3 reads CASSLGGGYYEQYF. Written as DNA, the CDR3 is TGCGCCAGCAGCTTAGGCGGGGGCTACTACGAGCAGTACTTC. The full variable domain, with the rest looked up from reference TRBV5-1 and TRBJ2-7, is KAGVTQTPRYLIKTRGQQVTLSCSPISGHRSVSWYQQTPGQGLQFLFEYFSETQRNKGNFPGRFSGRQFSNSRSEMNVSTLELGDSALYLCASSLGGGYYEQYFGPGTRLTVT.

In nucleotides, the CDR3 is TGTGCCAGCAGCGTTAGCGGGGGTGATCTTTTGAGCACAGATACGCAGTATTTT. Amino acid sequence: CASSVSGGDLLSTDTQYF. The chain carries TRBV9 and TRBJ2-3; TRBD2 matches 9 bases. Germline V gene lookup returns CDR1 SGDLS and CDR2 YYNGEE. The CDR3 consists of 18 residues. J lost 0 bases, V lost 2 bases, and 10 bases had no gene match.

This clone came up a few times. The genes are TRBV4-3 and TRBJ2-7; a weak D match, TRBD2 (5 bases). Between the trimmed V and J ends, which lost 1 base and 1 base, there was a span of 20 bases. The germline gives CDR1 LGHNA, CDR2 YSLEER. The CDR3 runs 18 residues. The CDR3 DNA reads as TGCGCCAGCAGCCAAGGGCGGGCCGCGCCGTCGATTTCCTACGAGCAGTACTTC. Amino acids: CASSQGRAAPSISYEQYF.

This clone has more than one count but fewer than ten. This chain uses TRBV30 with TRBJ2-1; possible D gene TRBD1, 5 bases. The V gene lost 1 base and the J gene lost 5 bases, with 6 bases spanning the gap. The CDR3 loop spans 12 amino acids. CDR1 GTSNPN and CDR2 SVGIG come from the germline V gene (reference sequence). CDR3 in amino acids: CAWSGTNNEQFF. The CDR3 DNA follows: TGTGCCTGGAGTGGGACAAACAATGAGCAGTTCTTC.